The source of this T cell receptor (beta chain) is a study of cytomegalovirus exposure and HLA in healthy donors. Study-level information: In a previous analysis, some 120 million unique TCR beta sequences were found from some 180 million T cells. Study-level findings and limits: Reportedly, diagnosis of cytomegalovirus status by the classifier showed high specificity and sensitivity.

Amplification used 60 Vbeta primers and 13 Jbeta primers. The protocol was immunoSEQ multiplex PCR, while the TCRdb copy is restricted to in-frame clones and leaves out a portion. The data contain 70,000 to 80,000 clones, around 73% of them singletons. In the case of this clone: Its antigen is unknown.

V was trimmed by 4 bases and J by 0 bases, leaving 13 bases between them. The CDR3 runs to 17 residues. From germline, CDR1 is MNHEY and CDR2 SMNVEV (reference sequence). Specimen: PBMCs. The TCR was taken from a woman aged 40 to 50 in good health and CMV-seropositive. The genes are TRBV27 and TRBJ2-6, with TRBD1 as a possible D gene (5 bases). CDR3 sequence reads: CASSSQQVSSGANVLTF. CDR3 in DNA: TGTGCCAGCAGTTCTCAACAGGTTAGCTCTGGGGCCAACGTCCTGACTTTC.